In its sample, the clone carrying this TCR beta chain was seen a few times. These data are taken from a study of OX40 agonist ivuxolimab in advanced cancers. Overall study: Patients received the agonistic anti-OX40 (CD134) antibody ivuxolimab.

Data came from immunoSEQ multiplex PCR; TCRdb stores just in-frame clones and leaves some out. Of about 19,000 clones in the sample, nearly 85% are singletons; the top ten hold around 52%. V was pared by 3 bases and J by 6 bases, with 21 bases between. The germline CDR1 and CDR2 sequences are MGHRA and YSYEKL. The CDR3 runs to 16 residues. The chain couples TRBV4-1 to TRBJ2-7; possibly TRBD1 or TRBD2 for D (5 bases each). This material consisted of CD4+ or CD8+ T cells sorted from blood, taken in a trial of the OX40 agonist ivuxolimab. This TCR was sampled from an adult with an advanced solid tumor such as melanoma, head and neck, liver or kidney cancer. This chain's CDR3 is CASSQTSRDPPTEQYF. For the CDR3, the DNA is TGCGCCAGCAGCCAGACGAGCCGGGACCCACCTACCGAGCAGTACTTC.